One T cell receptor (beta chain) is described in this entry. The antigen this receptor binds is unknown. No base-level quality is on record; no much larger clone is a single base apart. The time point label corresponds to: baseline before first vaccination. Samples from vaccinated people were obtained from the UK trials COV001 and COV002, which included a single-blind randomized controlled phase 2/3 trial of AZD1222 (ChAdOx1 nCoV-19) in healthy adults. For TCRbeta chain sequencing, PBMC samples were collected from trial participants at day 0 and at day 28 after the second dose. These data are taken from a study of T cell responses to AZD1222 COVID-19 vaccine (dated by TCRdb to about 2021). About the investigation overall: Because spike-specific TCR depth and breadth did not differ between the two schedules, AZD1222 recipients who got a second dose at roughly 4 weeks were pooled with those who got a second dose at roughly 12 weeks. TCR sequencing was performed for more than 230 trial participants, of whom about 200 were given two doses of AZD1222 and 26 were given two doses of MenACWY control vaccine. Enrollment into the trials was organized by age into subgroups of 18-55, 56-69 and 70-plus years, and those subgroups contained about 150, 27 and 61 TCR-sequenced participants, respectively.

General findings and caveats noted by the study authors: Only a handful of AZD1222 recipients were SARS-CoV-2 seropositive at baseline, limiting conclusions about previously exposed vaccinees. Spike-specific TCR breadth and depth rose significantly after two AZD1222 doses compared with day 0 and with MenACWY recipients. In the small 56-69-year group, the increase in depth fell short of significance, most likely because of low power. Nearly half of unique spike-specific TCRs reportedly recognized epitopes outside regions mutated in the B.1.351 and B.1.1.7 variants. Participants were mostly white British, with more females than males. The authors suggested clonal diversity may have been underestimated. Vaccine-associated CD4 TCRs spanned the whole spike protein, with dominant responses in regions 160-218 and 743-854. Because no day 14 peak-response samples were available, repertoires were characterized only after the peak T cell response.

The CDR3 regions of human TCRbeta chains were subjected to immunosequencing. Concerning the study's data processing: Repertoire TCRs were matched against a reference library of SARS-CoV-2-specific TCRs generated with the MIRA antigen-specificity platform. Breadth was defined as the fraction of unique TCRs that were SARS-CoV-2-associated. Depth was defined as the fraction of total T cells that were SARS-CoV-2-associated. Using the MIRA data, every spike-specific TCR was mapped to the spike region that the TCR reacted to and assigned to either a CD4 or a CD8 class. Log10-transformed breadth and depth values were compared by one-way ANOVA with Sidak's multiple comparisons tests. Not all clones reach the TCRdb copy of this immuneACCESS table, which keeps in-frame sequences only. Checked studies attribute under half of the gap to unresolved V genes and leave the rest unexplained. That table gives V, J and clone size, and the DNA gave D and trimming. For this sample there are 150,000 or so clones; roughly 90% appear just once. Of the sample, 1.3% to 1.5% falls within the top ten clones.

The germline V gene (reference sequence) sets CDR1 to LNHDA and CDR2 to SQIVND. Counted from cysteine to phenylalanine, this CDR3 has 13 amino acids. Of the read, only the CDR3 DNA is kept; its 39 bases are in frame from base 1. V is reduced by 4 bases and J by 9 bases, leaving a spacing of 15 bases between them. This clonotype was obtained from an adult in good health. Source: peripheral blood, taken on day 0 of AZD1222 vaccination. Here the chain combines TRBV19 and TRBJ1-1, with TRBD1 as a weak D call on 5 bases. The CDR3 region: CASSNQGFNQAFF. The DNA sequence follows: TGTGCCAGTAGTAACCAGGGTTTCAACCAAGCTTTCTTT.